This T cell receptor (beta chain) was recorded in a study of T-cell memory formation after mild COVID-19. Study at large: In these data, TCR clusters were largely donor specific.

With regard to this clonotype: Its antigen remains unknown.

Study findings and constraints: Of the contracting clones, CD4+ ones lay mainly in CM and EM, and CD8+ ones in EMRA.

TCRdb processed the 5' RACE reads anew with MiXCR; each CDR3 protein has one entry. The table shows about 200,000 distinct CDR3 sequences, with over 9.5% occurring only once. The CDR3 is made up of 15 amino acids. CDR1 and CDR2 from the germline V gene are MNHEY and SVGAGI. V was clipped by 5 bases and J by 5 bases, with 18 bases between them. The receptor was derived from a man younger than 35 who had mild COVID-19 (a few samples of this study predate the infection). Cell type and time point are not known. The chain uses TRBV6-5 and TRBJ1-1, with D tentatively TRBD1 (5 bases). The source material was PBMCs or a T cell subset sorted from them (not recorded which). CDR3 amino acids: CASSRLGAGGTEAFF. Written as DNA, the CDR3 is TGTGCCAGCAGTCGCCTTGGGGCCGGGGGGACTGAAGCTTTCTTT.